This T cell receptor beta chain was observed in a study of Ad26.COV2.S vaccination and SARS-CoV-2 variants. The study's findings and limits: The study found higher spike-specific TCR breadth in vaccine than placebo recipients.

Sample treatment: around 19 received Ad26.COV2.S at low or high dose, single or two shots; 5 received placebo; per-sample allocation not given. Day 63 following the first vaccine or placebo injection was when the samples were taken. Ad26 vector vaccine expressed Wuhan-strain SARS-CoV-2 spike. The assay was immunoSEQ multiplex PCR, and TCRdb's table has in-frame clones only and misses some. Of 300,000 to 350,000 clones listed, around 85% are singletons. CDR3 length equals 14 residues. V was clipped by 4 bases and J by 12 bases, with 21 bases between them. Germline CDR1 LGHNA, CDR2 YNFKEQ. With respect to this clone: Its antigen is not known.

This receptor was obtained from a person between 18 and 60 years old who received the Ad26.COV2.S COVID-19 vaccine or a placebo. This chain joins TRBV4-2 and TRBJ1-2; unclear D gene. Material: peripheral blood, obtained in a trial of Ad26.COV2.S vaccine versus placebo. The CDR3 nucleotides read TGTGCCAGCAGCCGTGTTCCCGAATCAGAGGTGGACACCTTC. As protein: CASSRVPESEVDTF.